This entry is about one T cell receptor (beta chain). These data belong to a study of identical twins. Addition of a universal primer site occurred through template switching, and cDNA carried unique molecular identifiers. Each CDR3 protein is one row after TCRdb ran MiXCR on the 5' RACE reads. The sample has over 200,000 distinct CDR3 sequences, around a tenth seen once. V was shortened by 5 bases and J by 0 bases, with 13 bases between the two germline ends. Germline V gene lookup returns CDR1 DFQATT and CDR2 SNEGSKA (reference sequence). The CDR3 runs to 14 residues. The clonotype originates from a woman between 18 and 29 years old in good health. The sample taken for sequencing was memory (CD45RO+) T cells sorted from blood. The chain has TRBV20-1 and TRBJ1-1; D remains unclear. CDR3 DNA sequence: TGCAGTGCTGGCCCGGCGGATATGAACACTGAAGCTTTCTTT. It translates to CSAGPADMNTEAFF.